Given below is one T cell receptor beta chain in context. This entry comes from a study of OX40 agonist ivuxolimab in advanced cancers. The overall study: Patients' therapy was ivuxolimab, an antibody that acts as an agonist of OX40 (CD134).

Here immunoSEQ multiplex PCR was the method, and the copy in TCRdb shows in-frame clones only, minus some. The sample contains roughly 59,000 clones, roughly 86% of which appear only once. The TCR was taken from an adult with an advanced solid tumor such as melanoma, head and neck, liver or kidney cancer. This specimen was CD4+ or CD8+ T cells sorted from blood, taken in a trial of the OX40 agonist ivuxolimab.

The CDR3 bases are TGTGCCAGCAGCTTATGGGGACCAGAGCAGTACTTC. Encoded protein: CASSLWGPEQYF. The chain combines TRBV7-9 with TRBJ2-7; D tentatively fits TRBD1 or TRBD2 (5 bases each). Trimming left V 2 bases short and J 7 bases short, with 9 bases between. Germline lookup yields CDR1 SEHNR and CDR2 FQNEAQ (reference sequence). This CDR3 contains 12 residues.